Listed below are T cell receptor beta chains from one sample, sequenced in a study of blood T cell repertoires in COVID-19. TCRdb keeps only in-frame clones here, not all; method: immunoSEQ multiplex PCR. Among about 300,000 clones listed, approximately 90% were seen once. Sequencing was performed on peripheral blood. These receptor sequences come from a woman between 45 and 65 years old with COVID-19, enrolled during active disease. Each CDR3 is given with its conserved first and last residue. A D gene is named only where the DNA matches it firmly. Clone sizes are given selectively: once, few, many, or a class where the clone is expanded.

TRBJ1-6 | TRBV5-5 | NA | NA | TGTGCCAGCAGGAGGGCTTCCAATAATTCACCCCTCCACTTT | CASRRASNNSPLHF
TRBJ1-5 | TRBV19 | TRBD1 | NA | TGTGCCAGTGCTGGACAGGCATTTCAGCCCCAGCATTTT | CASAGQAFQPQHF
TRBJ1-1 | TRBV6-5 | TRBD1 | few | TGTGCCAGCAGTTCGTTAAACAGGGGCACCGCAGCCGCTTTCTTT | CASSSLNRGTAAAFF
TRBJ2-7 | TRBV6-4 | NA | NA | TGTGCCAGTGAGGAGGGGGCGTACGAGCAGTACTTC | CASEEGAYEQYF
TRBJ2-2 | TRBV19 | TRBD1 | NA | TGTGCCAGTAGTATTGGGCAGGGGGCGAACACCGGGGAGCTGTTTTTT | CASSIGQGANTGELFF
TRBJ2-1 | TRBV11-1 | NA | few | TGTGCCAGCAGCTTCCAGGGTTCGAGCTCCTACAATGAGCAGTTCTTC | CASSFQGSSSYNEQFF
TRBJ2-4 | TRBV18 | TRBD2 | NA | TGTGCCAGCTCACCACCGACCGGACTAGCGGACGCCCTTCAGTACTTC | CASSPPTGLADALQYF
TRBJ2-7 | TRBV7-9 | NA | NA | TGTGCCAGCAGCTTAGCGCAGTACGAGCAGTACTTC | CASSLAQYEQYF
TRBJ2-1 | TRBV30 | NA | NA | TGTGCCTGGAGGGCGGATAACTACAATGAGCAGTTCTTC | CAWRADNYNEQFF
TRBJ1-1 | TRBV30 | NA | NA | TGTGCCTGGACCACAAGGGGCAGGGGCAGGTTCACTGAAGCTTTCTTT | CAWTTRGRGRFTEAFF
TRBJ1-1 | TRBV5-1 | NA | few | TGCGCCAGCAGCTTGCCCACAGGGACCTTCTACGGTAGGTCTGAAGCTTTCTTT | CASSLPTGTFYGRSEAFF
TRBJ2-1 | TRBV18 | TRBD2 | NA | TGTGCCAGCTCACCACCTAATCCGGGACTAGTCAATGAGCAGTTCTTC | CASSPPNPGLVNEQFF
TRBJ1-1 | TRBV29-1 | TRBD1 | NA | TGCAGCGTTGAATCGACAGGGGGCACTGAAGCTTTCTTT | CSVESTGGTEAFF
TRBJ2-2 | TRBV2 | TRBD2 | NA | TGTGCCAGCAGTGCTTCGGGAGGTTACACCGGGGAGCTGTTTTTT | CASSASGGYTGELFF
TRBJ1-5 | TRBV19 | TRBD1 | NA | TGTGCCAGTATGGGACAGATCCATAATCAGCCCCAGCATTTT | CASMGQIHNQPQHF
TRBJ1-6 | TRBV10-3 | TRBD1 | NA | TGTGCCATCAGAGGAGGGGACAGGGCGTCAGAAAACTCACCCCTCCACTTT | CAIRGGDRASENSPLHF
TRBJ2-7 | TRBV11-2 | TRBD1 | NA | TGTGCCAGCAGCGGAAGACAGGGGGTAAACGAGCAGTACTTC | CASSGRQGVNEQYF
TRBJ1-1 | TRBV25-1 | NA | NA | TGTGCCAGCAGTGAAATAGGTCAGGGTTCTTACACTGAAGCTTTCTTT | CASSEIGQGSYTEAFF
TRBJ1-5 | TRBV2 | TRBD1 | once | TGTGCCAGCAGGGAAGGGACAGGACACAATCAGCCCCAGCATTTT | CASREGTGHNQPQHF
TRBJ1-1 | TRBV6-6 | NA | NA | TGTGCCAGCAGTTACTCGGCTACTGAAGCTTTCTTT | CASSYSATEAFF
TRBJ1-1 | TRBV19 | TRBD1 | few | TGTGCCAGTAGTCTCGGACAGGGGATCACTGAAGCTTTCTTT | CASSLGQGITEAFF
TRBJ1-2 | TRBV27 | NA | NA | TGTGCCAGCAGTTTTACTGGCTATGGCTACACCTTC | CASSFTGYGYTF
TRBJ1-3 | TRBV7-2 | NA | NA | TGTGCCAGCAGCCCTACCTGGGCAGCCGGAAACACCATATATTTT | CASSPTWAAGNTIYF
TRBJ1-1 | TRBV24-1 | NA | NA | TGTGCCACCAGCCCCGTTGGGCAGGACACTGAAGCTTTCTTT | CATSPVGQDTEAFF
TRBJ1-1 | TRBV28 | NA | NA | TGTGCCAGCAGCCCTAGGGGGGGTAAGAACACTGAAGCTTTCTTT | CASSPRGGKNTEAFF
TRBJ2-1 | TRBV3-1/TRBV3-2 | TRBD2 | NA | TGTGCCAGCAGACTAGCGGGGGGATCCTACAATGAGCAGTTCTTC | CASRLAGGSYNEQFF
TRBJ1-4 | TRBV5-1 | TRBD1 | NA | TGCGCCAGCAGCTTGGGGGACAGTACTAATGAAAAACTGTTTTTT | CASSLGDSTNEKLFF
TRBJ2-5 | TRBV19 | TRBD1 | NA | TGTGCCAGTAAGGACAGGGGTTGGGAGACCCAGTACTTC | CASKDRGWETQYF
TRBJ2-1 | TRBV2 | TRBD2 | NA | TGTGCCAGCAGTGAAATGGCCAGCGGGAGATTGGAGCAGTTCTTC | CASSEMASGRLEQFF
TRBJ2-2 | TRBV10-2 | TRBD2 | once | TGCGCCAGCACCGGGGGGGGCCGGCCCAGAACCGGGGAGCTGTTTTTT | CASTGGGRPRTGELFF
TRBJ2-1 | TRBV9 | TRBD2 | NA | TGTGCCAGCAGCTCCCGGACTAGCGGGGGCAATGAGCAGTTCTTC | CASSSRTSGGNEQFF
TRBJ2-3 | TRBV18 | NA | NA | TGTGCCAGCTTCATCTCAGGGGCTAGCACAGATACGCAGTATTTT | CASFISGASTDTQYF
TRBJ2-1 | TRBV19 | TRBD1 | NA | TGTGCCAGTAGTATAGTTGGGGACCGGACAGGGGTCAGGCAGTTCTTC | CASSIVGDRTGVRQFF
TRBJ1-4 | TRBV5-1 | TRBD1 | NA | TGCGCCAGCAGCTTGGCCCCGGGGACAGGGGTAGGAAGTGAAAAACTGTTTTTT | CASSLAPGTGVGSEKLFF
TRBJ1-3 | TRBV9 | NA | NA | TGTGCCAGCAGCGTAGCCGAGGGTAGCTCTGGAAACACCATATATTTT | CASSVAEGSSGNTIYF
TRBJ2-7 | TRBV18 | TRBD2 | NA | TGTGCCAGCTCACCCCAGGCTAGCGGGACCCCCTACGAGCAGTACTTC | CASSPQASGTPYEQYF
TRBJ1-1 | TRBV12-3/TRBV12-4 | NA | NA | TGTGCCAGCAGTTTATCCGGGTACACTGAAGCTTTCTTT | CASSLSGYTEAFF
TRBJ2-3 | TRBV5-1 | NA | NA | TGCGCCAGCAGCTTGGTGGTTACGGGAGCCCGCACAGATACGCAGTATTTT | CASSLVVTGARTDTQYF
TRBJ1-2 | TRBV30 | TRBD1 | NA | TGTGCCTGGAGTGCCTTTCAGGGGGAGCCTGGCTACACCTTC | CAWSAFQGEPGYTF
TRBJ2-3 | TRBV2 | TRBD2 | NA | TGTGCCAGCAGCGGGACTACACGCACAGATACGCAGTATTTT | CASSGTTRTDTQYF
TRBJ2-1 | TRBV9 | TRBD2 | NA | TGTGCCAGCAGCGTCCGACTAGCGGGGGACTCCTACAATGAGCAGTTCTTC | CASSVRLAGDSYNEQFF
TRBJ2-7 | TRBV20-1 | TRBD2 | NA | TGCAGTGCTAGTCGAGGCCCACTAGCGGGTCCTTACGAGCAGTACTTC | CSASRGPLAGPYEQYF
TRBJ1-1 | TRBV6-5 | TRBD1 | NA | TGTGCCAGCAGTTCAGGACAGGGCCGTACTGAAGCTTTCTTT | CASSSGQGRTEAFF
TRBJ2-7 | TRBV3-1/TRBV3-2 | NA | NA | TGTGCCAGCAGCCAGTCGGCAGGGGTCTACGAGCAGTACTTC | CASSQSAGVYEQYF
TRBJ2-7 | TRBV6-2/TRBV6-3 | TRBD2 | NA | TGTGCCAGCAGTACTCCTAGCGGGAGCCCCCACGAGCAGTACTTC | CASSTPSGSPHEQYF
TRBJ2-3 | TRBV14 | TRBD2 | NA | TGTGCCAGCAGCCCGCTTATCGGACTAGCGGCTAGCACAGATACGCAGTATTTT | CASSPLIGLAASTDTQYF
TRBJ1-4 | TRBV7-2 | NA | NA | TGTGCCAGCAGCTTAGGAGGCGAAAAACTGTTTTTT | CASSLGGEKLFF
TRBJ2-7 | TRBV7-8 | TRBD2 | NA | TGTGCCAGCAGCCCGACTAGCGGGAGAAACGAGCAGTACTTC | CASSPTSGRNEQYF
TRBJ2-1 | TRBV7-6 | TRBD2 | once | TGTGCCAGCAGCCCCGGACTAGCGGGATCGTACGATGAGCAGTTCTTC | CASSPGLAGSYDEQFF
TRBJ2-2 | TRBV7-3 | NA | NA | TGTGCCAGCAGCTCCTTAACTGCCGCGAACACCGGGGAGCTGTTTTTT | CASSSLTAANTGELFF
TRBJ2-7 | TRBV5-5 | TRBD1 | NA | TGTGCCAGCAGCTTGGCCGTGGGACAGACCTACGAGCAGTACTTC | CASSLAVGQTYEQYF
TRBJ2-1 | TRBV24-1 | TRBD1 | NA | TGTGCCACCAGTGACCCCGGGACAGGGAGTTACAATGAGCAGTTCTTC | CATSDPGTGSYNEQFF
TRBJ2-3 | TRBV18 | TRBD2 | NA | TGTGCCAGCTCGCTACGGGAGGATAGATTCGTAGATACGCAGTATTTT | CASSLREDRFVDTQYF